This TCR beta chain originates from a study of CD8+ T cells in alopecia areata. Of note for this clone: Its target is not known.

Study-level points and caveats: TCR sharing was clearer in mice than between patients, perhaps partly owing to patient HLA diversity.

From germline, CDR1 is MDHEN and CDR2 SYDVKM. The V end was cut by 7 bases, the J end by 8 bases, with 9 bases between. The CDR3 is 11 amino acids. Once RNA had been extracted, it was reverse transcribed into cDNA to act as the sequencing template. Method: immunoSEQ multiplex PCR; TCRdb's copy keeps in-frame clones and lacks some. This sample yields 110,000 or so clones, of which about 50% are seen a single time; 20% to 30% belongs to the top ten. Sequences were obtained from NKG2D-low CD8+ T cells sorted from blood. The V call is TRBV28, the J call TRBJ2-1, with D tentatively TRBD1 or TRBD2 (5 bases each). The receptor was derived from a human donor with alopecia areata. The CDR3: CASKRGDEQFF. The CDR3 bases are TGTGCCAGCAAAAGGGGAGATGAGCAGTTCTTC.